This is a list of T cell receptor beta chains from one sample in a study of CD8 T cells in ankylosing spondylitis. TCRdb used MiXCR to reprocess the 5' RACE reads, holding one entry per CDR3 protein. The table has some 200,000 distinct CDR3 sequences, 15% to 20% seen once; the top ten hold around 4%. Sequences were obtained from blood, either unsorted or a sorted T cell fraction (not recorded which). Every receptor here comes from a male donor between 10 and 30 years old with ankylosing spondylitis or in good health (not recorded which). Each CDR3 is given with its conserved first and last residue. The D gene is left open where the match is weak. Not every row has a clone size; where given, it reads once, few, many or a size class.

cdr3_aa cdr3_nt j_call v_call clone_size d_call
CASSLAANEQFF TGTGCCAGCAGTTTGGCGGCCAATGAGCAGTTCTTC TRBJ2-1 TRBV12-3/TRBV12-4 many -
CATSDPGQNNEQFF TGTGCCACCAGTGATCCCGGACAGAACAATGAGCAGTTCTTC TRBJ2-1 TRBV24-1 few -
CASSPQGASTEAFF TGTGCCAGCAGCCCGCAGGGGGCGAGCACTGAAGCTTTCTTT TRBJ1-1 TRBV9 few TRBD1
CASSPTDYNEQFF TGTGCCAGCAGCCCGACCGATTACAATGAGCAGTTCTTC TRBJ2-1 TRBV6-2/TRBV6-3 many -
CASSESGEAFF TGTGCCAGCAGTGAGTCAGGTGAAGCTTTCTTT TRBJ1-1 TRBV25-1 many -
CASSLMSTANEKLFF TGCGCCAGCAGCTTGATGTCGACAGCTAATGAAAAACTGTTTTTT TRBJ1-4 TRBV5-1 many -
CSASDGGANQPQHF TGCAGTGCTAGTGATGGGGGCGCCAATCAGCCCCAGCATTTT TRBJ1-5 TRBV20-1 many -
CASMARSDTQYF TGTGCCAGCATGGCTCGGTCAGATACGCAGTATTTT TRBJ2-3 TRBV7-8 many -
CASSQGLAGGWEQFF TGCGCCAGCAGCCAAGGACTAGCGGGAGGATGGGAGCAGTTCTTC TRBJ2-1 TRBV4-1 many TRBD2
CASSLTFGLRTQYF TGTGCCAGCAGCCTGACATTCGGTCTCCGGACCCAGTACTTC TRBJ2-5 TRBV5-6 few -
CASTTGQWGPDTQYF TGCGCCAGCACCACAGGGCAATGGGGCCCAGATACGCAGTATTTT TRBJ2-3 TRBV5-1 many -
CSAGTLYNEQFF TGCAGCGCTGGGACACTCTACAATGAGCAGTTCTTC TRBJ2-1 TRBV29-1 - -
CAISEVVQGDIQYF TGTGCCATCAGTGAGGTGGTACAGGGAGACATTCAGTACTTC TRBJ2-4 TRBV10-3 - -
CASSQDGLAGGRNEQFF TGTGCCAGCAGCCAAGATGGACTAGCGGGAGGGCGGAATGAGCAGTTCTTC TRBJ2-1 TRBV4-2 - TRBD2
CASSSITTGAVNEQFF TGTGCCAGCAGCTCAATAACGACAGGGGCGGTAAATGAGCAGTTCTTC TRBJ2-1 TRBV5-4 - TRBD1
CATSRDPLTYEQYF TGTGCCACCAGCAGAGATCCCCTTACCTACGAGCAGTACTTC TRBJ2-7 TRBV15 many -
CSADRTGITDTQYF TGCAGTGCTGACCGGACAGGGATCACAGATACGCAGTATTTT TRBJ2-3 TRBV20-1 - TRBD1
CASSLQGASGYTF TGTGCCAGCAGCTTACAGGGGGCAAGTGGCTACACCTTC TRBJ1-2 TRBV12-3/TRBV12-4 - TRBD1
CASSLAGLGVVYF TGTGCCAGCAGTTTAGCTGGGCTAGGTGTCGTCTACTTC TRBJ2-4 TRBV12-3/TRBV12-4 - -
CASSSHEQFF TGTGCCAGCAGTTCCCATGAGCAGTTCTTC TRBJ2-1 TRBV6-2/TRBV6-3 many -
CASSPASAGEKLFF TGTGCCAGCAGTCCCGCCTCGGCTGGAGAAAAACTGTTTTTT TRBJ1-4 TRBV6-6 many -
CASSVGGRVYTGELFF TGTGCCAGCAGCGTAGGAGGCAGGGTCTACACCGGGGAGCTGTTTTTT TRBJ2-2 TRBV9 many -
CASSSTTYQPQHF TGTGCCAGCAGCTCGACGACCTATCAGCCCCAGCATTTT TRBJ1-5 TRBV7-2 few -
CASSLEWGEVSYEQYF TGTGCCAGCAGCTTAGAATGGGGAGAAGTATCCTACGAGCAGTACTTC TRBJ2-7 TRBV7-6 many -